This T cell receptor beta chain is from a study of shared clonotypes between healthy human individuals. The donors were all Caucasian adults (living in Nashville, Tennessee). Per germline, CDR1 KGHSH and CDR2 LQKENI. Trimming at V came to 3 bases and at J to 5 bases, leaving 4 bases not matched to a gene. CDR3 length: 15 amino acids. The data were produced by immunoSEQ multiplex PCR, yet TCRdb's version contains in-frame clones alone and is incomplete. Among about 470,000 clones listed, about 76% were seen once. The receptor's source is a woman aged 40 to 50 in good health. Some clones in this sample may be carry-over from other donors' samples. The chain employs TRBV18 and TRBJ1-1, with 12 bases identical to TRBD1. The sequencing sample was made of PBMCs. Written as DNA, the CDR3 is TGTGCCAGCTCACCGGGACAGGGGGCAGAGACTGAAGCTTTCTTT. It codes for CASSPGQGAETEAFF.